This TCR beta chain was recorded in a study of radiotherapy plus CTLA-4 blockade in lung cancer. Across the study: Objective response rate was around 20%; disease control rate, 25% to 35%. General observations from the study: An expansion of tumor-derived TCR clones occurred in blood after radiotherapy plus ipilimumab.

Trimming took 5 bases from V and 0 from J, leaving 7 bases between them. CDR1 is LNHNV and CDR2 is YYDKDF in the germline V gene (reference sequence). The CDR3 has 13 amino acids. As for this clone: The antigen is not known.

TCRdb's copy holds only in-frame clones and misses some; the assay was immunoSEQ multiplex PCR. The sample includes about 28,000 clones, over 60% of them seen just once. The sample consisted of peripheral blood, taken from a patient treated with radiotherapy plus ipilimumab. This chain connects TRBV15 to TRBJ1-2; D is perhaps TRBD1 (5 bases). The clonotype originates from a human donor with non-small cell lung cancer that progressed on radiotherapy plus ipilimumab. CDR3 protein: CATSSTANYGYTF. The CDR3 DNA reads TGTGCCACCAGCTCGACAGCTAACTATGGCTACACCTTC.